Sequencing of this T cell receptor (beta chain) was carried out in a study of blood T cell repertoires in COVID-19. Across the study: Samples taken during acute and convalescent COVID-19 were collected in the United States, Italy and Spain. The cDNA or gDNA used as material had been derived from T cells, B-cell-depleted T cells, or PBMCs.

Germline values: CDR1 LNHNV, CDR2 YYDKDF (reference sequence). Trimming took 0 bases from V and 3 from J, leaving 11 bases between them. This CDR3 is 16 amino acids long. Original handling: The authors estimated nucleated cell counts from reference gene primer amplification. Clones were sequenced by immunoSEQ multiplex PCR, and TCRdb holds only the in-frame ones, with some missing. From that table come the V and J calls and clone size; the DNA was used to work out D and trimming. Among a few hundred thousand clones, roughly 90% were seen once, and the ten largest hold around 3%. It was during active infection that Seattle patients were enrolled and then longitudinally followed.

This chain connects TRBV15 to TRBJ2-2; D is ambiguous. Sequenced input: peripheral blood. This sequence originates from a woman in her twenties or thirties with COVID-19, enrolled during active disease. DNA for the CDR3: TGTGCCACCAGCAGAGATTGGGCCCAGTACACCGGGGAGCTGTTTTTT. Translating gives CATSRDWAQYTGELFF.